These 24 T cell receptor beta chains came from one sample sequenced in a study of breast tumors, draining lymph nodes, adjacent tissues. TCRdb re-analysed the multiplex PCR reads in MiXCR, keeping a single row per CDR3 protein. Of around 230,000 distinct CDR3 sequences in the sample, 30% to 35% were seen once. The lymph nodes were axillary draining lymph nodes from breast cancer patients. Sample: axillary lymph node tissue. These receptor sequences come from a female donor with breast cancer. Some clones in this sample may be carry-over from other donors' samples.

The table lists this clonotype with a few counts. The chain recombines TRBV5-1 with TRBJ2-3; D uncertain. Germline CDR1 and CDR2: SGHRS and YFSETQ. The CDR3 extends over 14 amino acids. V lost 2 bases, J lost 1 base, and 8 bases lay in between. The CDR3: CASSFQPGTDTQYF. For the CDR3, the DNA is TGCGCCAGCAGCTTTCAACCCGGCACAGATACGCAGTATTTT.

This clonotype has a count of ten or more. The V gene is TRBV6-5, the J gene TRBJ1-2; possibly TRBD1 for D (6 bases). The CDR3 has 14 residues. Germline-derived CDR1 and CDR2 are MNHEY and SVGAGI. The ends were cut back, 2 bases at V and 5 bases at J, with 12 bases in the middle. This CDR3 reads CASSYTTGYYGYTF. The CDR3 DNA follows: TGTGCCAGCAGTTACACAACAGGGTATTATGGCTACACCTTC.

This clonotype was counted many times. This chain links TRBV5-1 with TRBJ2-7; weak D call: TRBD1 (6 bases). Trimming removed 3 bases at V and 3 bases at J, with 10 bases between. From germline, CDR1 is SGHRS and CDR2 YFSETQ. The CDR3 runs to 13 residues. CDR3 coding DNA: TGCGCCAGCAGCTGGGACACCAACTACGAGCAGTACTTC. Its translation: CASSWDTNYEQYF.

Ten or more counts support this clonotype. V usage is TRBV25-1 and J usage is TRBJ1-6; D not certain. The CDR3 sequence is 13 residues long. Germline V gives CDR1 MGHDK, CDR2 SYGVNS. The V end was cut by 6 bases, the J end by 7 bases, with 10 bases between. CDR3 coding DNA: TGTGCCAGCAGCTGGAAGGTCAATTCACCCCTCCACTTT. It codes for CASSWKVNSPLHF.

This clonotype was observed a few times. This may arise from a read error, as a much more abundant clone is one base away. The chain recombines TRBV7-3 with TRBJ1-5, with D unresolved. The CDR3 spans 13 residues. In germline, CDR1 is SGHTA, CDR2 FQGTGA. Here the CDR3 DNA reads TGTGTCAGCAGCTTAAGTAGCAATCAGCCCCAGCATTTT. Translation: CVSSLSSNQPQHF.

This clonotype was seen ten or more times. The chain employs TRBV10-3 and TRBJ2-3; D possibly matches TRBD1 or TRBD2 (5 bases each). Trimming shortened V by 6 bases and J by 1 base, and 14 bases separated the two germline ends. This CDR3 comprises 15 residues. Germline V gene data show CDR1 as ENHRY and CDR2 as SYGVKD. This chain's CDR3 is CAIRVGGAGTDTQYF. The CDR3 DNA sequence: TGTGCCATCAGGGTTGGGGGAGCGGGCACAGATACGCAGTATTTT.

This clonotype was recorded many times. V and J are TRBV24-1 and TRBJ2-3; TRBD2 aligns across 7 bases. This CDR3 is built from 13 residues. V trimming: 7 bases; J trimming: 4 bases; junction bases outside the gene matches: 4. Germline V gene lookup returns CDR1 KGHDR and CDR2 SFDVKD. The CDR3 nucleotides are TGTGCCACCAGCGGGGGGATCGCAGATACGCAGTATTTT. It is translated as CATSGGIADTQYF.

This clonotype occurred many times. An end of the junction does not agree with germline; a read error may underlie this. The chain uses TRBV19 and TRBJ2-7; TRBD2 agrees at 7 bases. Germline-derived CDR1 and CDR2 are LNHDA and SQIVND (reference sequence). CDR3 length: 12 residues. DNA of the CDR3: TGTGCCAGTAGTATTGGGGAGGGTTCGCAGCACTTC. This encodes CASSIGEGSQHF.

Remarks on this clonotype: It is likely a read error, because the conserved phenylalanine at the end of the CDR3 is missing. The chain links TRBV12-5 to TRBJ1-2; D remains ambiguous. V lost 5 bases to trimming and J lost 3 bases, with 16 bases between them. Germline V gene data show CDR1 as LGHNT and CDR2 as FRNRAP. This CDR3 has 15 residues. The CDR3 reads CASGPRTETDYGYTL. CDR3 nucleotide sequence: TGTGCTAGTGGTCCCCGAACAGAGACGGACTATGGCTACACCCTC.

The chain has TRBV28 and TRBJ2-7; perhaps D is TRBD1 or TRBD2 (5 bases each). This CDR3 has 10 residues. With 8 bases removed from V and 12 bases from J, the gap between germline ends came to 14 bases. The germline gives CDR1 MDHEN, CDR2 SYDVKM. As DNA, the CDR3 is TGTGCCAGCTGGGACCTCGGCTTGTACTTC. Amino acid sequence: CASWDLGLYF.

The chain has TRBV24-1 and TRBJ2-2; D is perhaps TRBD1 (5 bases). Looked up from germline, CDR1 is KGHDR and CDR2 is SFDVKD. Trimming pared 9 bases from V and 0 bases from J, leaving 16 bases between. This CDR3 region has 16 residues. In nucleotides, the CDR3 is TGTGCCACCCCTAGGGGATACGACCCGAACACCGGGGAGCTGTTTTTT. Translated, it gives CATPRGYDPNTGELFF.

The genes are TRBV6-2 or TRBV6-3 and TRBJ1-2; 10 positions match TRBD1. The CDR3 is 17 amino acids. From germline, CDR1 is MNHEY and CDR2 SVGEGT. V was pared by 2 bases and J by 6 bases, with 12 bases of the junction left unmatched. CDR3 in amino acids: CASSYSFPGQGINGYTF. The CDR3 nucleotides are TGTGCCAGCAGTTACAGTTTCCCGGGACAGGGGATTAATGGCTACACCTTC.

This clonotype was recorded at least ten times. This chain links TRBV20-1 with TRBJ1-6; D gene ambiguous. V dropped 0 bases and J dropped 6 bases, with 15 bases sitting between them. Germline V CDR1 and CDR2: DFQATT, SNEGSKA (reference sequence). The CDR3 length is 16 residues. The CDR3 sequence is CSARDRLSGLNSPLHF. CDR3 nucleotides: TGCAGTGCTAGAGATAGATTATCCGGACTTAATTCACCCCTCCACTTT.

This clonotype was seen many times. The chain combines TRBV20-1 with TRBJ2-1; D is possibly TRBD2 (6 bases). V was shortened by 6 bases and J by 7 bases, with 25 bases between the two germline ends. This CDR3 spans 16 amino acids. CDR1 and CDR2 (germline): DFQATT, SNEGSKA (reference sequence). This CDR3 is CSAESRATSWGNEQFF. The CDR3 nucleotides are TGCAGTGCAGAGTCCAGGGCCACTAGCTGGGGAAATGAGCAGTTCTTC.

At least ten counts were recorded for this clonotype. This chain connects TRBV19 to TRBJ1-5; TRBD1 is a possible D gene (5 bases). CDR3 length: 14 residues. The V end lost 1 base, the J end lost 5 bases, and 9 bases lay between the germline ends. Germline values: CDR1 LNHDA, CDR2 SQIVND (reference sequence). This CDR3 reads CASSIGGYYQPQHF. For the CDR3, the DNA is TGTGCCAGTAGTATAGGGGGCTATTATCAGCCCCAGCATTTT.

On this clonotype itself: This likely comes from a read error, as the CDR3 has no conserved phenylalanine or tryptophan at its end. The limits of the CDR3 on the DNA are not certain, so only TCRdb's listed CDR3 is given. V gene TRBV2 combines with J gene TRBJ2-5; the tabulated D call, TRBD1, remains unverified against the DNA. Per germline, CDR1 SNHLY and CDR2 FYNNEI. The length of the CDR3 is 15 amino acids, counting both ends. The CDR3 reads CASSEGTEPRYTFGS.

This clonotype was seen at least ten times. A clone one base away is much larger, so this may be a read error. The rearrangement joins TRBV20-1 to TRBJ1-2, with 11 positions matching TRBD1. CDR1 is DFQATT, CDR2 SNEGSKA, per germline (reference sequence). The CDR3 consists of 13 residues. The ends lost 5 bases at V and 10 bases at J; junction bases unmatched: 9. For the CDR3, the DNA is TGCAGTGCTTCTACGGGACAGGGGGAAGCCTACACCTTC. This sequence encodes CSASTGQGEAYTF.

V gene TRBV14 combines with J gene TRBJ1-4, with D possibly matching TRBD1 (6 bases). Germline values: CDR1 SGHDN, CDR2 FVKESK. V lost 1 base and J 8 bases, leaving 11 bases between the germline ends. This CDR3 is 14 amino acids long. The CDR3 DNA is TGTGCCAGCAGCCAAGGGGCAGGGGTAGAAAAACTGTTTTTT. Its protein is CASSQGAGVEKLFF.

This clonotype has a count of ten or more. The CDR3 coding sequence is TGTGCCTGGAACCGGGACAGGAATCAGCCCCAGCATTTT. Translating gives CAWNRDRNQPQHF. The chain uses TRBV30 and TRBJ1-5; 8 positions match TRBD1. After removal of 4 bases from V and 4 bases from J, the junction contained 3 bases not matched to a gene. The germline V gene has CDR1 GTSNPN and CDR2 SVGIG (reference sequence). The CDR3 length is 13 residues.

CDR3 nucleotide sequence: TGTGCCAGCAGTGTAGGCAGTTACACTGAAGCTTTCTTT. Translation: CASSVGSYTEAFF. The V gene is TRBV2, the J gene TRBJ1-1; unclear D gene. Germline CDR1 is SNHLY and CDR2 is FYNNEI. The length of the CDR3 is 13 residues. Between the trimmed V and J ends, which lost 4 bases and 3 bases, there was a span of 9 bases.

The CDR3: CATQGLDGELFF. The CDR3 bases are TGTGCCACACAGGGCCTGGACGGGGAGCTGTTTTTT. The chain carries TRBV12-3 or TRBV12-4 and TRBJ2-2, with D maybe TRBD1 (6 bases). The V end was cut by 10 bases, the J end by 7 bases, with 13 bases between. This CDR3 spans 12 amino acids.

This clonotype has at least ten counts. The chain couples TRBV5-1 to TRBJ2-6; possibly TRBD1 or TRBD2 for D (5 bases each). This CDR3 has 17 residues. Trimming took 0 bases from V and 0 from J, leaving 10 bases between them. The germline gives CDR1 SGHRS, CDR2 YFSETQ. The CDR3 nucleotides read TGCGCCAGCAGCTTGGCGGGACGGAGCTCTGGGGCCAACGTCCTGACTTTC. Its protein product is CASSLAGRSSGANVLTF.

The rearrangement links TRBV19 to TRBJ1-5; 10 bases map to TRBD1. The length of the CDR3 is 13 residues. Germline V gives CDR1 LNHDA, CDR2 SQIVND (reference sequence). V shed 7 bases, J shed 7 bases, and the junction held 4 bases outside the gene matches. The CDR3: CASTDRGNQPQHF. The CDR3 coding sequence is TGTGCCAGTACGGACAGGGGGAACCAGCCCCAGCATTTT.

This clonotype was observed at least ten times. The chain has TRBV3-1 and TRBJ2-7, with a tentative D call TRBD2 (5 bases). This CDR3 is built from 15 residues. V was pared by 2 bases and J by 4 bases, with 15 bases between. CDR1 is LGHDT and CDR2 is YNNKEL in the germline V gene (reference sequence). The CDR3 region is CASSQFRTGQYEQYF. In nucleotides, the CDR3 is TGTGCCAGCAGCCAATTCCGGACTGGGCAGTACGAGCAGTACTTC.